These 9 T cell receptor beta chains were all obtained from the same sample, sequenced in a study of identical twins. TCRdb re-called the 5' RACE reads through MiXCR, storing one row per CDR3 protein. Of roughly 280,000 distinct CDR3 sequences detected, more than 8% appear once; the ten largest clones hold roughly 7%. These data were also reused for a study on yellow fever vaccine responses in identical twins.

Sequenced sample: CD8+ T cells sorted from blood. These receptors all stem from a woman aged 18-30 years in good health.

At least ten counts were recorded for this clonotype. The genes are TRBV11-2 and TRBJ2-3; the D gene could be TRBD1 or TRBD2 (5 bases each). The germline V gene has CDR1 SGHAT and CDR2 FQNNGV. The ends were cut back, 4 bases at V and 5 bases at J, with 25 bases in the middle. The CDR3 contains 18 residues. In DNA form, the CDR3 reads TGTGCCAGCAGCTCCCGGGACGCAGTACATGAATTAGTAGATACGCAGTATTTT. Its protein is CASSSRDAVHELVDTQYF.

There are many counts of this clonotype. V gene TRBV7-9 combines with J gene TRBJ1-2; 9 bases match TRBD1. Germline V gene lookup returns CDR1 SEHNR and CDR2 FQNEAQ (reference sequence). The V and J ends lost 4 bases and 1 base, in that order; junction bases with no gene match: 4. CDR3 length: 15 amino acids. The CDR3 sequence is CASSSRDRDNYGYTF. In DNA, the CDR3 is TGTGCCAGCAGCTCCCGGGACAGGGATAACTATGGCTACACCTTC.

This clonotype was counted a few times. This sequence joins TRBV5-6 and TRBJ2-1; D ambiguous. Trimming took off 8 bases at V and 4 bases at J, with 10 bases between the two ends. From germline, CDR1 is SGHDT and CDR2 YYEEEE. The CDR3 loop spans 12 amino acids. CDR3 region: CASTDTYNEQFF. The DNA of the CDR3 is TGTGCCAGTACTGACACGTACAATGAGCAGTTCTTC.

This clonotype has only a few counts. This sequence joins TRBV3-1 and TRBJ2-3, with 7 bases that match TRBD2. From germline, CDR1 is LGHDT and CDR2 YNNKEL (reference sequence). CDR3 length: 17 amino acids. V gave up 1 base and J gave up 1 base; unmatched junction bases: 8. CDR3 in amino acids: CASSQVPAGTGTDTQYF. The CDR3 nucleotides read TGTGCCAGCAGCCAAGTGCCAGCGGGAACCGGCACAGATACGCAGTATTTT.

As to this clonotype: A clone one base away is much larger, so this may be a read error. J is TRBJ2-1 and V is TRBV3-1; 9 bases agree with TRBD2. J lost 2 bases, V lost 2 bases, and 22 bases had no gene match. CDR1 is LGHDT and CDR2 is YNNKEL in the germline V gene (reference sequence). The length of the CDR3 is 22 residues. The CDR3 bases are TGTGCCAGCAGCCAAATCATATCAACCGGTGGGATTAGCGGGAGCCCCTACAATGAGCAGTTCTTC. Protein sequence: CASSQIISTGGISGSPYNEQFF.

This clonotype was seen many times. The CDR3 bases are TGCAGTGCTATCGGGGCCTACTCTGGAAACACCATATATTTT. Its translation: CSAIGAYSGNTIYF. The V and J genes are TRBV20-1 and TRBJ1-3, with a weak D call TRBD1 (5 bases). CDR1 DFQATT and CDR2 SNEGSKA come from the germline V gene (reference sequence). The CDR3 is 14 residues long. V was shortened by 4 bases and J by 0 bases, with 10 bases between the two germline ends.

A note on this clonotype: A read error may be the cause here, since a much bigger clone is one base away. The V and J genes are TRBV10-1 and TRBJ2-3, with D possibly TRBD2 on 6 matching bases. The CDR3 runs to 15 residues. Germline V gives CDR1 WNHNN, CDR2 SYGVQD (reference sequence). V lost 3 bases and J lost 4, with 14 bases in between. CDR3 sequence: CASSDIRETADTQYF. The CDR3 bases are TGCGCCAGCAGTGATATCCGGGAGACCGCAGATACGCAGTATTTT.

This clonotype was detected a few times. The rearrangement links TRBV25-1 to TRBJ1-1; 8 bases are a match to TRBD1. Germline CDR1 MGHDK, CDR2 SYGVNS. This CDR3 has 13 residues. Trimming removed 6 bases from V and 7 bases from J; junction bases left unmatched: 7. The CDR3 is CASSSTGAGEAFF. The CDR3 DNA reads TGTGCCAGCAGCTCGACAGGGGCAGGTGAAGCTTTCTTT.

This clonotype was detected many times. V usage is TRBV20-1 and J usage is TRBJ2-2; 12 bases align to TRBD2. Trimming cost V 1 base and J 2 bases; bases outside gene matches: 5. The CDR3 runs to 17 residues. CDR1 and CDR2 (germline): DFQATT, SNEGSKA (reference sequence). Written as DNA, the CDR3 is TGCAGTGCTAGAGGACTAGCGGGAGCGCCTAACACCGGGGAGCTGTTTTTT. Its protein is CSARGLAGAPNTGELFF.